This is a list of T cell receptor beta chains from one sample in a study of T cell clonotyping in hematopoietic cell transplantation. Clones were read by immunoSEQ multiplex PCR, and TCRdb kept only the in-frame ones, dropping some. Among around 15,000 clones, 80% to 95% were seen once, and the ten largest hold about 5.4%. The sample was peripheral blood mononuclear cells. Receptors were obtained from a man aged 40-50 years in good health. Some clones in this sample may be carry-over from other donors' samples. Both conserved end residues are part of each CDR3. The D gene is left open where the match is weak. Not all rows give a size; the values are once, few, many and, for expanded clones, a class.

>.|.|TRBV9|TRBJ1-4
TGTGCCAGCAGCGTAGGGGGCAAAACTAATGAAAAACTGTTTTTT
CASSVGGKTNEKLFF
>.|.|TRBV6-6|TRBJ1-3
TGTGCCAGCAGTTACTCGGGGGACCACGAAGGAAACACCATATATTTT
CASSYSGDHEGNTIYF
>TRBD1|.|TRBV27|TRBJ1-1
TGTGCCAGCAGTCGCCCAGGGGGTATAGCTTTCTTT
CASSRPGGIAFF
>.|.|TRBV29-1|TRBJ2-3
TGCAGCGCGACCTCGGGACACCTTTACACAGATACGCAGTATTTT
CSATSGHLYTDTQYF
>.|.|TRBV2|TRBJ1-2
TGTGCCAGCAGTGAAGAAGGAATCTACACCTTC
CASSEEGIYTF
>.|once|TRBV28|TRBJ2-7
TGTGCCAGCAGTCCAACCAGCTACGAGCAGTACTTC
CASSPTSYEQYF
>.|.|TRBV4-1|TRBJ1-4
TGCGCCAGCAGCCAAGATTCTTGGCAGTATGATGAAAAACTGTTTTTT
CASSQDSWQYDEKLFF
>TRBD2|.|TRBV19|TRBJ2-7
TGTGCCAGTAGCCCGCCACCAAGAGCGGGAGCCCACGAGCAGTACTTC
CASSPPPRAGAHEQYF
>TRBD1|.|TRBV5-6|TRBJ2-5
TGTGCCAGCAGCCCGCCGACAGGGGAAGAGACCCAGTACTTC
CASSPPTGEETQYF
>.|.|TRBV7-2|TRBJ2-5
TGTGCCAGCAGCTTCGCAGGGTTGCGCGAGACCCAGTACTTC
CASSFAGLRETQYF
>TRBD1|.|TRBV19|TRBJ2-1
TGTGCCAGTAGTCCCCGACAGGGCAGCTCCTACAATGAGCAGTTCTTC
CASSPRQGSSYNEQFF
>.|.|TRBV18|TRBJ1-5
TGTGCCAGCTCACCACAACACAGGGACAATCAGCCCCAGCATTTT
CASSPQHRDNQPQHF
>TRBD1|.|TRBV12-5|TRBJ2-1
TGTGCTAGTGGTTCCCGGGACAGCTACAATGAGCAGTTCTTC
CASGSRDSYNEQFF
>.|.|TRBV29-1|TRBJ2-3
TGCAGCGTTTCCGGGCAATTCACAGATACGCAGTATTTT
CSVSGQFTDTQYF
>.|.|TRBV30|TRBJ2-5
TGTGCCTGGAGTGTGGAGACCCAGTACTTC
CAWSVETQYF
>.|.|TRBV19|TRBJ2-5
TGTGCCAGTAGTCGGAGTAGCGGAATGCAAGAGACCCAGTACTTC
CASSRSSGMQETQYF
>.|.|TRBV30|TRBJ2-7
TGTGCTCTCAGCACATCTTACGAGCAGTACTTC
CALSTSYEQYF
>TRBD1|.|TRBV13|TRBJ2-7
TGTGCCAGCAGCAAAGGACAGGACTACGAGCAGTACTTC
CASSKGQDYEQYF
>.|.|TRBV30|TRBJ1-5
TGTGCCTGGAGTGCCAGGGCCCAACGGCGGGGCAATCAGCCCCAGCATTTT
CAWSARAQRRGNQPQHF
>TRBD2|.|TRBV6-1|TRBJ2-7
TGTGCCAGCATCGAACGGGGGACTAGAATCCACGAGCAGTACTTC
CASIERGTRIHEQYF
>.|.|TRBV11-3|TRBJ1-2
TGTGCCAGCAGCTTACACGGCAGGGGTCCGGCTGAGGGCTACACCTTC
CASSLHGRGPAEGYTF
>.|.|TRBV7-2|TRBJ2-7
TGTGCCAGCAGCTTAGGGGCAGGGAGGTCGTACGAGCAGTACTTC
CASSLGAGRSYEQYF
>.|.|TRBV28|TRBJ2-7
TGTGCCACCCAATCCGGGGGCGCGTACGAGCAGTACTTC
CATQSGGAYEQYF
>TRBD2|few|TRBV4-1|TRBJ2-1
TGCGCCAGCAGCCAGAGCGGGAGTAACTACAATGAGCAGTTCTTC
CASSQSGSNYNEQFF
>TRBD1|few|TRBV2|TRBJ1-2
TGTGCCAGCAGCGCTGAGGGACAGGGAGGTGGCTACACCTTC
CASSAEGQGGGYTF
>TRBD1|.|TRBV5-4|TRBJ2-7
TGTGCCAGCAGCTCTGGGAAAGGGGGCAATTTCGAGCAGTACTTC
CASSSGKGGNFEQYF
>.|.|TRBV14|TRBJ2-3
TGTGCCAGCAGCCAAGTTTGGGGCACAGATACGCAGTATTTT
CASSQVWGTDTQYF
>.|.|TRBV25-1|TRBJ2-3
TGTGCCAGCAGTGAAGAGGGAGTCACAGATACGCAGTATTTT
CASSEEGVTDTQYF
>.|.|TRBV7-3|TRBJ1-1
TGTGCCAGCAGCTCCACAGTGAACACTGAAGCTTTCTTT
CASSSTVNTEAFF
>TRBD1|.|TRBV6-4|TRBJ2-3
TGTGCCAGCAGTGGGACAGGGGGCACAGATACGCAGTATTTT
CASSGTGGTDTQYF
>.|.|TRBV6-1|TRBJ1-1
TGTGCCAGCATGGGGTGGGGGAAGGAAGCTTTCTTT
CASMGWGKEAFF
>TRBD2|.|TRBV7-2|TRBJ2-6
TGTGCCAGCAGGGTAAGCGGGAGTGGCACTGGGGCCAACGTCCTGACTTTC
CASRVSGSGTGANVLTF
>TRBD2|.|TRBV30|TRBJ2-5
TGTGCCTGGAGCCGGGGGACTAGCGGCCTCCAAGAGACCCAGTACTTC
CAWSRGTSGLQETQYF
>.|once|TRBV6-1|TRBJ2-2
TGTGCCAGCAGTGAATCACCTAGCCACGGCGCCGGGGAGCTGTTTTTT
CASSESPSHGAGELFF
>TRBD1|.|TRBV5-1|TRBJ1-6
TGCGCCAGCAGCCGCGCAGGGGGCTCCACGGGGTCACCCCTCCACTTT
CASSRAGGSTGSPLHF
>TRBD1|.|TRBV5-1|TRBJ2-7
TGCGCCAGCAGCCGGCAGGGGGTCGAGCAGTACTTC
CASSRQGVEQYF